This T cell receptor beta chain was sequenced during a study of T cells in Graves' hyperthyroidism and ophthalmopathy. Whole-study findings and limits: Most expanded thyroid clonotypes above 0.001 recurred in blood.

Amplification targeted TCR beta CDR3 regions from RNA transcripts. HTBI primers were used for first-round RT-PCR of the TCR CDR3. In TCRdb, the multiplex PCR reads were re-called with MiXCR into one record per CDR3 protein. The sample shows 460,000 or so distinct CDR3 sequences, about 15% of them seen only once. This clonotype was seen at least ten times. The antigen remains undetermined. The CDR3 length is 15 residues. CDR1 and CDR2 (germline): SNHLY, FYNNEI. V gave up 2 bases and J gave up 0 bases, with 9 bases separating them. Exclusion of patients followed from uncontrolled infection, other autoimmune disease, pregnancy or lactation. The study based diagnoses on clinical symptoms, serum thyroxine and TRAb, thyroid ultrasound and orbital computed tomography.

Sequenced material: blood. This clonotype originated in a woman younger than 30 with Graves' hyperthyroidism. This chain connects TRBV2 to TRBJ2-3, with D tentatively TRBD2 (5 bases). CDR3 nucleotide sequence: TGTGCCAGCAGTGAACCGGGAACTAGCACAGATACGCAGTATTTT. Translating gives CASSEPGTSTDTQYF.